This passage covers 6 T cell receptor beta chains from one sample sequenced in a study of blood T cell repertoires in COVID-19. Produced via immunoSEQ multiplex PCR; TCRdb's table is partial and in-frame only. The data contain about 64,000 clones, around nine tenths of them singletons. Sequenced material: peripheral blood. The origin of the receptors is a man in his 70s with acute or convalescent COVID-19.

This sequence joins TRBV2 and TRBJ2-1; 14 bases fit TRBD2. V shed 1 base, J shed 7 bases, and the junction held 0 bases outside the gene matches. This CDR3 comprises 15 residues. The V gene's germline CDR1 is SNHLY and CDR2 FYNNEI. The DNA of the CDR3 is TGTGCCAGCAGTGAAGGACTAGCGGGGGGGAATGAGCAGTTCTTC. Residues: CASSEGLAGGNEQFF.

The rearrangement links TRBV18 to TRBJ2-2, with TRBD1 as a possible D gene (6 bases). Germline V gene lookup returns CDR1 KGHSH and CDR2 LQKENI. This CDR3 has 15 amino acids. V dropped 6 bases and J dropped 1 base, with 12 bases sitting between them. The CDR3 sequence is CASSPSGQNTGELFF. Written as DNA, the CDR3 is TGTGCCAGCTCTCCTTCGGGACAGAACACCGGGGAGCTGTTTTTT.

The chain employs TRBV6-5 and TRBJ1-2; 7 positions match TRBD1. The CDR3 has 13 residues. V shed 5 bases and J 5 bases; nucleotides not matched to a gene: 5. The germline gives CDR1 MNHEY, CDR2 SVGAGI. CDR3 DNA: TGTGCCAGCAGTCCGACAGGGTCATATGGCTACACCTTC. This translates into CASSPTGSYGYTF.

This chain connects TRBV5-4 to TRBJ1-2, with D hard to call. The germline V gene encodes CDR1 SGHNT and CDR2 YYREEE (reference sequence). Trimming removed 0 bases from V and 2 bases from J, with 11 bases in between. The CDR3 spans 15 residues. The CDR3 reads CASSLAGLTNYGYTF. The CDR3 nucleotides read TGTGCCAGCAGCTTGGCTGGCCTTACAAACTATGGCTACACCTTC.

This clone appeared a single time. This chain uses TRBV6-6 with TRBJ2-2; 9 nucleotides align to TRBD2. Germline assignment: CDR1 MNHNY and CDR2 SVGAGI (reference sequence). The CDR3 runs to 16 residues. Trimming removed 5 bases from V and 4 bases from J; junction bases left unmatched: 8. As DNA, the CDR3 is TGTGCCAGCAGTCCGCGGGGGGGGTCGGTCACCGGGGAGCTGTTTTTT. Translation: CASSPRGGSVTGELFF.

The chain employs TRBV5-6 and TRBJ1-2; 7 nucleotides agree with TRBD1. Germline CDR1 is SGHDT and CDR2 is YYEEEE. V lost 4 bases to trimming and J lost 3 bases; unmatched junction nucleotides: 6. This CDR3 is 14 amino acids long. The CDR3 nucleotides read TGTGCCAGCAGCAGTCGGACAGGCGACTATGGCTACACCTTC. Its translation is CASSSRTGDYGYTF.